This entry lists 3 T cell receptor beta chains sequenced from one sample in a study of T cell clones after liver transplantation. TCRdb's table, derived via immunoSEQ multiplex PCR, lists solely in-frame clones and lacks some. The sample includes fewer than 85,000 clones, about four fifths seen only once; the top ten take about 0.79%. The starting material was CD4+ T cells from blood, obtained 12 months after liver transplant. The receptor set was obtained from a human patient who received a liver transplant. Certain T cells may be donor cells from the graft.

The gene calls are TRBV29-1 and TRBJ1-5, with TRBD1 as a possible D gene (5 bases). V was shortened by 8 bases and J by 3 bases, with 14 bases between the two germline ends. There are 13 residues in the CDR3. Germline CDR1 reads SQVTM; CDR2 reads ANQGSEA. The CDR3 reads CSIRTGTNQPQHF. CDR3 DNA sequence: TGCAGCATTAGGACCGGGACCAATCAGCCCCAGCATTTT.

This clone was found once. The V and J genes are TRBV5-1 and TRBJ1-6; 8 positions agree with TRBD1. The junction had 3 bases not matched to a gene; V was cut back by 4 bases and J by 6 bases. CDR3 length: 14 residues. Germline V gene sequence: CDR1 SGHRS, CDR2 YFSETQ. CDR3 residues: CASSKGQANSPLHF. In nucleotides, the CDR3 is TGCGCCAGCAGCAAGGGACAGGCTAATTCACCCCTCCACTTT.

The chain couples TRBV6-1 to TRBJ1-2, with a possible D match to TRBD1 (5 bases). V lost 5 bases and J 8 bases, leaving 18 bases between the germline ends. The length of the CDR3 is 14 residues. CDR1 and CDR2 from the germline V gene are MNHNS and SASEGT. The CDR3 sequence: CASSTGDRSRGYTF. CDR3 bases: TGTGCCAGCAGTACGGGGGATCGTTCGCGGGGCTACACCTTC.